The present TCR beta chain was sequenced within a study of PD-1 blockade in classical Hodgkin lymphoma. TCRdb's table, derived via immunoSEQ multiplex PCR, lists solely in-frame clones and lacks some. This sample yields tens of thousands of clones, of which less than 85% are seen a single time; over 0.5% belongs to the top ten. Study observations and caveats: Patients with a complete response exhibited baseline diversity comparable to newly diagnosed patients. Newly diagnosed patients reportedly had lower baseline TCR diversity than healthy donors.

On this clone itself: Its specificity is unknown.

Described time point: cycle 4 day 1 (C4D1), after 6 weeks of nivolumab. Each of the patients experienced relapse following autologous stem cell transplantation, and their brentuximab vedotin exposure differed. Thawed PBMCs underwent magnetic negative selection to yield purified CD4+ T cells. The material was CD4+ T cells from blood, obtained before the fourth cycle of nivolumab. The TCR originated in a human donor with classical Hodgkin lymphoma.

CDR3: CASSLGLGGGETQYF. The CDR3, as DNA: TGTGCCAGCAGCTTGGGATTGGGGGGCGGGGAGACCCAGTACTTC. This rearrangement joins TRBV5-6 to TRBJ2-5; D possibly matches TRBD1 or TRBD2 (6 bases each). Germline loops: CDR1 SGHDT, CDR2 YYEEEE. The germline V and J ends were trimmed by 0 bases and 5 bases, with 14 bases remaining between them. The CDR3 is 15 residues long.